This T cell receptor (beta chain) was captured in a study of T-cell reconstitution after alpha-beta-depleted transplantation in children. At least ten counts were recorded for this clonotype. The TCRbeta library incorporated unique molecular identifiers. MiXCR, run by TCRdb on the PCR reads, gives a single entry per CDR3 protein. The sample records approximately 420,000 distinct CDR3 sequences, approximately 11% being singletons. CDR1 and CDR2 (germline): SGHRS, YFSETQ. Trimming stripped 3 bases from V and 0 bases from J, with 9 bases between. The CDR3 runs 14 residues. Source: PBMCs from the stem cell graft donor, taken from the stem cell graft. This sequence joins TRBV5-1 and TRBJ1-1; tentatively, D is TRBD1 (6 bases). This clonotype was sampled from a human donor who donated a stem cell graft to a child with acute myeloid leukemia. As DNA, the CDR3 is TGCGCCAGCAGCTCCGGACAGATGAACACTGAAGCTTTCTTT. Translation: CASSSGQMNTEAFF.